The TCR beta chain described here comes from a study of beta chain features in type 1 diabetes. Study context: Examination spanned around 100,000,000 sorted cells from all samples.

The study, taken as a whole, reports: Across all four CD4+ subsets, people with type 1 diabetes showed modestly shorter TCRB CDR3s. Researchers caution that PCR might favor shorter templates, equally among patients and controls.

In this sample, this clone turned up a few times. What it binds is unknown. Other DNA sequences within the sample encode an identical CDR3. The authors reverse transcribed all of the isolated RNA, so sequencing captured expressed TCRB transcripts. Data came from immunoSEQ multiplex PCR; TCRdb stores just in-frame clones and leaves some out. The sample has about 260,000 clones, about 24% seen once. Germline V gene sequence: CDR1 SQVTM, CDR2 ANQGSEA. This CDR3 region has 11 residues. The V gene end was trimmed by 6 bases and the J gene end by 5 bases; junction bases not matched to a gene: 2. The chain has TRBV29-1 and TRBJ1-1; 8 bases are a match to TRBD1. The TCR sequence derives from a woman in her twenties or thirties with type 1 diabetes. Sequenced material: naive CD4+ T cells from blood. CDR3 loop: CSVDRGTEAFF. The CDR3 DNA is TGCAGCGTCGACAGGGGTACTGAAGCTTTCTTT. Together with reference TRBV29-1 and TRBJ1-1, the CDR3 gives the full variable domain: SAVISQKPSRDICQRGTSLTIQCQVDSQVTMMFWYRQQPGQSLTLIATANQGSEATYESGFVIDKFPISRPNLTFSTLTVSNMSPEDSSIYLCSVDRGTEAFFGQGTRLTVV.